The 21 T cell receptor beta chains given below trace back to one sample, sequenced in a study of T cells in Graves' hyperthyroidism and ophthalmopathy. Amplification of TCR beta CDR3 regions was performed using RNA transcripts as template. HTBI primers were the set used in a first-round RT-PCR of the TCR CDR3. Using its own MiXCR run on the multiplex PCR reads, TCRdb lists one record per CDR3 protein. The sample lists 380,000 or so distinct CDR3 sequences; more than 11% were seen once. The sample was blood. The receptors originated from a woman in her 30s with Graves' hyperthyroidism.

The chain carries TRBV28 and TRBJ2-5; TRBD1 is a possible D gene (7 bases). V was trimmed by 3 bases and J by 4 bases, leaving 21 bases between them. This CDR3 is built from 17 residues. Looked up from germline, CDR1 is MDHEN and CDR2 is SYDVKM. The CDR3 spells CASSFSGGQGVVETQYF. CDR3 nucleotide sequence: TGTGCCAGCAGTTTTTCAGGAGGGCAGGGGGTTGTAGAGACCCAGTACTTC.

This clonotype appeared a few times. This chain connects TRBV20-1 to TRBJ2-4, with 7 bases aligning to TRBD1. Germline loops: CDR1 DFQATT, CDR2 SNEGSKA (reference sequence). This CDR3 is 19 amino acids long. With 0 bases clipped from V and 0 bases from J, the junction kept 14 bases outside the gene matches. This chain's CDR3 is CSAREARQGRAEAKNIQYF. CDR3 DNA sequence: TGCAGTGCTAGAGAGGCTCGACAGGGTAGAGCTGAAGCCAAAAACATTCAGTACTTC.

The CDR3 nucleotides are TGTGCCAGCAGTCGACAGGGGTTGGCTTTCTTT. This gives the protein CASSRQGLAFF. This chain connects TRBV12-3 or TRBV12-4 to TRBJ1-1; 8 nucleotides match TRBD1. CDR3 size: 11 residues. Trimming took 5 bases from V and 11 from J; bases not matched to a gene: 4.

This clonotype was recorded a few times. The chain employs TRBV6-1 and TRBJ2-7; either TRBD1 or TRBD2 may supply D (5 bases each). Trimming removed 5 bases from V and 5 bases from J, with 19 bases in between. The CDR3 has 15 residues. Germline CDR1 is MNHNS and CDR2 is SASEGT. The CDR3: CASSPRAGIGDEQYF. The CDR3 nucleotides read TGTGCCAGCAGTCCCAGGGCCGGGATTGGTGACGAGCAGTACTTC.

In its sample, this clonotype was seen many times. The chain carries TRBV20-1 and TRBJ2-7; 11 nucleotides line up with TRBD2. The V segment lost 0 bases and the J segment 2 bases; nucleotides outside the gene matches: 3. The CDR3 has 15 residues. The germline V gene has CDR1 DFQATT and CDR2 SNEGSKA (reference sequence). CDR3: CSAREGLAVTYEQYF. The CDR3 coding sequence is TGCAGTGCTAGAGAGGGACTAGCGGTTACCTACGAGCAGTACTTC.

The V gene is TRBV30, the J gene TRBJ1-5; D perhaps matches TRBD1 (6 bases). CDR3 length equals 14 residues. Germline CDR1 and CDR2: GTSNPN and SVGIG (reference sequence). V gave up 0 bases and J gave up 4 bases, with 10 bases separating them. In DNA form, the CDR3 reads TGTGCCTGGAGTGTAGGGGGGTTGAATCAGCCCCAGCATTTT. Translating it yields CAWSVGGLNQPQHF.

This clonotype was observed a few times. The rearrangement links TRBV28 to TRBJ2-3, with D tentatively TRBD1 or TRBD2 (6 bases each). V was cut by 6 bases and J by 14 bases, with 18 bases left in between. Germline loops: CDR1 MDHEN, CDR2 SYDVKM. The CDR3 has 12 residues. CDR3 DNA sequence: TGTGCCAGCAGCCTTCGGGGGCTTCATGGGTATTTT. It specifies CASSLRGLHGYF. Looking up the rest from reference TRBV28 and TRBJ2-3 gives the full variable domain: DVKVTQSSRYLVKRTGEKVFLECVQDMDHENMFWYRQDPGLGLRLIYFSYDVKMKEKGDIPEGYSVSREKKERFSLILESASTNQTSMYLCASSLRGLHGYFGPGTRLTVL.

The chain is built from TRBV9 and TRBJ2-1, with TRBD2 matching 10 bases. Trimming cost V 0 bases and J 4 bases; bases outside gene matches: 1. The CDR3 loop spans 15 amino acids. Germline lookup yields CDR1 SGDLS and CDR2 YYNGEE. CDR3 nucleotides: TGTGCCAGCAGCGTAGGAGCGGGAGGGTACAATGAGCAGTTCTTC. This codes for CASSVGAGGYNEQFF.

The rearrangement links TRBV19 to TRBJ2-6; D not resolved. CDR1 and CDR2 (germline): LNHDA, SQIVND (reference sequence). The CDR3 runs to 19 residues. Trimming removed 7 bases at V and 4 bases at J, with 26 bases between. CDR3 sequence: CASIPTRRATSTGANVLTF. In DNA form, the CDR3 reads TGTGCCAGTATCCCAACCCGCCGGGCCACTTCCACGGGGGCCAACGTCCTGACTTTC.

This clonotype has more than one count but fewer than ten. CDR3 coding DNA: TGTGCCAGCAGTTCCCGGACGGGTTTTGGCGAGCAGTACTTC. It encodes CASSSRTGFGEQYF. The chain is built from TRBV6-1 and TRBJ2-7; D unclear. The CDR3 length is 14 residues. The germline gives CDR1 MNHNS, CDR2 SASEGT. V was cut by 5 bases and J by 6 bases, with 17 bases left in between.

V is TRBV10-3 and J is TRBJ2-2, with D unresolved. Germline V CDR1 and CDR2: ENHRY, SYGVKD. Trimming left V 4 bases short and J 5 bases short, with 5 bases between. CDR3 length: 12 amino acids. CDR3 coding DNA: TGTGCCATCAGTGCCCCAACCGGGGAGCTGTTTTTT. Amino acid sequence: CAISAPTGELFF.

The table lists this clonotype with many counts. The CDR3 DNA sequence: TGTGCCAGCAGCTTAGCTGCGGGCGGGGGGGCAACTAATGAAAAACTGTTTTTT. This encodes CASSLAAGGGATNEKLFF. The chain combines TRBV7-9 with TRBJ1-4, with D maybe TRBD1 (5 bases). The germline V gene has CDR1 SEHNR and CDR2 FQNEAQ (reference sequence). The V end was cut by 0 bases, the J end by 0 bases, with 14 bases between. The CDR3 runs 18 residues.

This rearrangement joins TRBV10-3 to TRBJ1-2; TRBD1 matches 8 bases. V lost 7 bases, J lost 1 base, and 8 bases stayed unmatched. This CDR3 spans 15 amino acids. CDR1 ENHRY and CDR2 SYGVKD come from the germline V gene. CDR3 nucleotides: TGTGCCATCAAGGTGGACAGGGAGCGTAACTATGGCTACACCTTC. Protein: CAIKVDRERNYGYTF.

The chain carries TRBV2 and TRBJ2-3; 8 nucleotides align to TRBD1. V was clipped by 11 bases and J by 3 bases; unmatched bases: 7. The germline gives CDR1 SNHLY, CDR2 FYNNEI. The CDR3 contains 13 residues. The CDR3 spells CAVPGGATDTQYF. The CDR3 region has the DNA TGTGCCGTCCCAGGGGGCGCGACAGATACGCAGTATTTT.

There are a few counts of this clonotype. The V gene is TRBV7-2, the J gene TRBJ2-7; 7 bases match TRBD2. The CDR3 runs to 15 residues. Per the germline V gene, CDR1 is SGHTA and CDR2 is FQGNSA. The ends lost 5 bases at V and 3 bases at J; junction bases unmatched: 10. In DNA form, the CDR3 reads TGTGCCAGCAGCGCCCGGACTAGTAAGATCTACGAGCAGTACTTC. It is translated as CASSARTSKIYEQYF.

This clonotype came up a few times. The chain combines TRBV7-9 with TRBJ2-3, with TRBD2 matching 7 bases. The V gene's germline CDR1 is SEHNR and CDR2 FQNEAQ (reference sequence). The CDR3 totals 15 residues. Trimming took 5 bases from V and 5 from J; bases not matched to a gene: 10. CDR3 loop: CASSGERGAGDTQYF. The CDR3 bases are TGTGCCAGCAGCGGGGAGCGGGGAGCTGGAGATACGCAGTATTTT.

This clonotype was seen at least ten times. The chain combines TRBV7-2 with TRBJ2-1; 7 bases align to TRBD2. From germline, CDR1 is SGHTA and CDR2 FQGNSA. The CDR3 loop spans 15 amino acids. After removal of 5 bases from V and 3 bases from J, the junction contained 7 bases not matched to a gene. CDR3 DNA sequence: TGTGCCAGCAGCCTGGGAGGGCGAGGCTACAATGAGCAGTTCTTC. This sequence encodes CASSLGGRGYNEQFF.

This clonotype was counted only a few times. The V call is TRBV5-5, the J call TRBJ2-2; D remains unclear. The ends were cut back, 1 base at V and 6 bases at J, with 13 bases in the middle. The CDR3 covers 15 residues. Germline CDR1 SGHKS, CDR2 YYEKEE (reference sequence). CDR3 amino acids: CASSLWLSVAGELFF. In nucleotides, the CDR3 is TGTGCCAGCAGCTTGTGGTTAAGTGTGGCCGGGGAGCTGTTTTTT.

The chain joins TRBV7-9 to TRBJ2-7, with D hard to call. The CDR3 has 15 residues. Trimming removed 5 bases from V and 2 bases from J, with 16 bases in between. The germline CDR1 and CDR2 sequences are SEHNR and FQNEAQ (reference sequence). The CDR3 is CASSPPKGIPYEQYF. The CDR3 DNA reads TGTGCCAGCAGCCCACCCAAGGGTATCCCCTACGAGCAGTACTTC.

V gene TRBV7-2 combines with J gene TRBJ1-2; D uncertain. The germline V gene has CDR1 SGHTA and CDR2 FQGNSA. Trimming took off 6 bases at V and 5 bases at J, with 7 bases between the two ends. The CDR3 loop spans 11 amino acids. The CDR3 spells CASRNFYGYTF. In DNA, the CDR3 is TGTGCCAGCAGAAACTTTTATGGCTACACCTTC.

The gene calls are TRBV11-2 and TRBJ2-7, with TRBD2 matching 7 bases. V gave up 5 bases and J gave up 2 bases; unmatched junction bases: 6. The CDR3 runs 14 residues. Looked up from germline, CDR1 is SGHAT and CDR2 is FQNNGV. For the CDR3, the DNA is TGTGCCAGCAGCCGGACTAGTCAGACCTACGAGCAGTACTTC. It encodes CASSRTSQTYEQYF.